This T cell receptor (beta chain) was sequenced during a study of T cells after yellow fever vaccination. Broader study findings: After the booster, over 95% of CD4 and about 90% of CD8 primary-response clones were re-detected.

Note on this clonotype: The antigen is undetermined.

Trimming took 0 bases from V and 6 from J; bases not matched to a gene: 6. The CDR3 runs 15 residues. Germline V gene sequence: CDR1 MNHEY, CDR2 SVGAGI. A universal primer site and UMIs were added as TCR cDNA was made by 5'RACE template switching. TCRdb independently ran MiXCR on the 5' RACE reads; one entry per CDR3 protein. The sample has about 230,000 distinct CDR3 sequences; 6.7% are singletons. The genes are TRBV6-5 and TRBJ2-7, with 9 bases fitting TRBD1. The sequence was collected from a young man who received the YFV17D yellow fever vaccine. The source was CD4+ T cells sorted from PBMCs, collected on the day of the yellow fever booster vaccination. CDR3: CASSYSGGTGREQYF. The CDR3 region has the DNA TGTGCCAGCAGTTACTCGGGCGGGACAGGGCGCGAGCAGTACTTC.